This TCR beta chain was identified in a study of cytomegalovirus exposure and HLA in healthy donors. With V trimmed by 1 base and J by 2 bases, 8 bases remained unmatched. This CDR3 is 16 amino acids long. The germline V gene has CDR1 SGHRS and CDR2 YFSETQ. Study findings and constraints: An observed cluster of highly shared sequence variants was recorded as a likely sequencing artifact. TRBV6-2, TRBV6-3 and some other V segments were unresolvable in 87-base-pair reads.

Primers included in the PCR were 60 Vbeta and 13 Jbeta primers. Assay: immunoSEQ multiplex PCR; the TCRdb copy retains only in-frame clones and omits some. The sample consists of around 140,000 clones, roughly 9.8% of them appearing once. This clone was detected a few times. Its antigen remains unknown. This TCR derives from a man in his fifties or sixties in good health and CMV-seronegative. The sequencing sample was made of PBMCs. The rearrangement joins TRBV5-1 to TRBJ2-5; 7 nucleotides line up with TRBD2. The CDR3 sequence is CASSLRRGSTQETQYF. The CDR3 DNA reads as TGCGCCAGCAGCTTGCGGCGGGGGAGCACTCAAGAGACCCAGTACTTC.